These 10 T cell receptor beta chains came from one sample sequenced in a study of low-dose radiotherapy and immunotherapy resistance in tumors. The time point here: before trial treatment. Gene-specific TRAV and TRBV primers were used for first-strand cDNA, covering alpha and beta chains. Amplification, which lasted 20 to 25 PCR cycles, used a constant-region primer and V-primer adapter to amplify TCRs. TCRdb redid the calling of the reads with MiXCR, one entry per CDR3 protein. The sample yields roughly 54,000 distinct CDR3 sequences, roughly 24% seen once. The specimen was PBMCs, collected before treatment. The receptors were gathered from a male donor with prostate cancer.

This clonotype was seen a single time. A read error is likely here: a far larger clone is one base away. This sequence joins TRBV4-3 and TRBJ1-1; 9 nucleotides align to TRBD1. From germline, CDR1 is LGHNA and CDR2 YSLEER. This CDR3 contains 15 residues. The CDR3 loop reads CGSSHLGQGNTEAFF. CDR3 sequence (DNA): TGCGGCAGCAGCCACCTGGGACAGGGGAACACTGAAGCTTTCTTT.

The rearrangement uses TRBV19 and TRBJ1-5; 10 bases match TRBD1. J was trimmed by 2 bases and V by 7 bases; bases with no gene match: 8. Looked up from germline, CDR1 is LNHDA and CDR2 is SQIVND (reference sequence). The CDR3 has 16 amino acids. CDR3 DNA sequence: TGTGCCAGTAACGACAGGGGGCAATCGGGCAATCAGCCCCAGCATTTT. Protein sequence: CASNDRGQSGNQPQHF.

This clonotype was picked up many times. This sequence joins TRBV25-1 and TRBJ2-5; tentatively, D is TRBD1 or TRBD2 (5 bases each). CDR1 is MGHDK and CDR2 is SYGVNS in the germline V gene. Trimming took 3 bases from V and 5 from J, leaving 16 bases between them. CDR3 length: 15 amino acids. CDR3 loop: CASSEGVARGETQYF. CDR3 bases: TGTGCCAGCAGTGAGGGGGTTGCTAGAGGGGAGACCCAGTACTTC.

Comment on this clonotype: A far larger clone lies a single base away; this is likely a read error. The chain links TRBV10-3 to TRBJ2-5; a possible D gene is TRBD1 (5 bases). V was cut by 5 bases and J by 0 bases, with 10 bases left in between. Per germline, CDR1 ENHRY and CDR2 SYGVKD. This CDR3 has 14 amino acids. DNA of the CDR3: TGTGCCATCAGTTCGACAGCGTACCAAGAGACCCAGTACTTC. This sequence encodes CAISSTAYQETQYF.

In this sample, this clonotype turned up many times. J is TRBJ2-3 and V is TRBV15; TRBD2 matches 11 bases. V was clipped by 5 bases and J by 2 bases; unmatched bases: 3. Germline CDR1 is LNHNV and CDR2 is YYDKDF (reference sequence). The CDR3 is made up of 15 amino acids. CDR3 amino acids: CATSGGLADTDTQYF. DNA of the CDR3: TGTGCCACCAGCGGGGGACTAGCGGACACAGATACGCAGTATTTT.

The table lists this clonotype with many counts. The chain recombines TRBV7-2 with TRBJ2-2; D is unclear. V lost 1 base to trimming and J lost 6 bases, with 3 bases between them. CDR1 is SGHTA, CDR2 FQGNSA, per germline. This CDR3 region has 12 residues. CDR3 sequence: CASSLVPGELFF. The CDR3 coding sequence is TGTGCCAGCAGCTTAGTGCCCGGGGAGCTGTTTTTT.

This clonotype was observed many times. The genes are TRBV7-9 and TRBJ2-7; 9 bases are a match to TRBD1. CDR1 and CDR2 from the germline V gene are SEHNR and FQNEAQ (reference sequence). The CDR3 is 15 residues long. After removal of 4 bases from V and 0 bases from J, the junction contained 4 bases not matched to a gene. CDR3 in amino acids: CASSYGTGRSYEQYF. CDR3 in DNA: TGTGCCAGCAGCTACGGGACAGGGCGCTCCTACGAGCAGTACTTC.

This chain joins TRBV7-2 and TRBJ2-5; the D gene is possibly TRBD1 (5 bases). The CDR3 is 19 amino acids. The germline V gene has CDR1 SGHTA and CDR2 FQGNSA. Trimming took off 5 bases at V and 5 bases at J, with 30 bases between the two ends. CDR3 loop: CASSLDFRTDNRWRETQYF. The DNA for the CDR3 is TGTGCCAGCAGCCTAGACTTCAGGACGGACAACCGGTGGCGGGAGACCCAGTACTTC.

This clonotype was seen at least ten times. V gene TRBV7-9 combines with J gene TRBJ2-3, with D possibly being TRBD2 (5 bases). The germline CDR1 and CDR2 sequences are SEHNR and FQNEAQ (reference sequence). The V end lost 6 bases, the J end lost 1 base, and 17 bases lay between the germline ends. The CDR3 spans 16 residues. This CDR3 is CASSPVPSSGTDTQYF. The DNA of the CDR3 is TGTGCCAGCAGTCCCGTCCCTAGCTCAGGCACAGATACGCAGTATTTT.

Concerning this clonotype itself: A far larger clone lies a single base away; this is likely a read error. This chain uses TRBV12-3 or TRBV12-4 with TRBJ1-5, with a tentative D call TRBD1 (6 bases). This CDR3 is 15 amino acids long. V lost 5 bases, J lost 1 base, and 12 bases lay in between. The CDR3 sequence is CASSVRQESNQPQHF. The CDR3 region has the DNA TGTGCCAGCAGTGTGAGACAGGAAAGCAATCAGCCCCAGCATTTT.